This T cell receptor (beta chain) stems from a study of blood T cell repertoires in COVID-19. Study-level information: Samples of COVID-19 (acute and convalescent) were obtained from the United States, Italy and Spain. Nucleic acid was either cDNA or gDNA, and it came from T cells, B-cell-depleted T cells, or PBMCs.

Trimming left V 9 bases short and J 0 bases short, with 13 bases between. CDR3 length equals 14 residues. Per germline, CDR1 LNHDA and CDR2 SQIVND (reference sequence). Authors' analysis steps: Cell counts per sample came from amplifying reference gene primers. Only in-frame clones appear in the TCRdb table, and some are missing; sequencing was by immunoSEQ multiplex PCR. V and J calls and clone size are given by that table; D and trimming were obtained from the DNA. The repertoire holds about 120,000 clones, about 89% seen once, with less than 30% in the top ten. The chain is built from TRBV19 and TRBJ2-3; D uncertain. This receptor was obtained from a woman in her seventies with acute or convalescent COVID-19. Sequences were obtained from peripheral blood. The DNA of the CDR3 is TGTGCCAGCACCAAAGACGGGAGCACAGATACGCAGTATTTT. Protein: CASTKDGSTDTQYF.